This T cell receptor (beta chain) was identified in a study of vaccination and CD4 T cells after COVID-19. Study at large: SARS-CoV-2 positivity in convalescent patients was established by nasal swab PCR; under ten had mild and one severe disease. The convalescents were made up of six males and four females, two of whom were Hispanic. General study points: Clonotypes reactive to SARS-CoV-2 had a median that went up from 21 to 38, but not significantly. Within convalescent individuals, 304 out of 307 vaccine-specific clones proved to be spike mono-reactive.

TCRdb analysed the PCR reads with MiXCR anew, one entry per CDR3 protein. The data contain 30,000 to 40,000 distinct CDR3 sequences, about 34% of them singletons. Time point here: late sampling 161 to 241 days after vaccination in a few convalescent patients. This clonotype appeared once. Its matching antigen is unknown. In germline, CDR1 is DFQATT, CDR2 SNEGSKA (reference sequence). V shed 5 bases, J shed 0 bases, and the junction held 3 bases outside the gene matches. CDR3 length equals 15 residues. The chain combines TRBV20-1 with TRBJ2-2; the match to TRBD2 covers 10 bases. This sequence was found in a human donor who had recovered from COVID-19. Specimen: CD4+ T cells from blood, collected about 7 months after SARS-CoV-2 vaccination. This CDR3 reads CSAPSGRANTGELFF. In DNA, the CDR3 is TGCAGTGCTCCAAGCGGGAGGGCGAACACCGGGGAGCTGTTTTTT.